This T cell receptor (beta chain) was observed in a study of blood T cell repertoires in COVID-19. CDR1 is SGHVS and CDR2 is FQNEAQ in the germline V gene. The CDR3 sequence is 14 residues long. The ends were cut back, 1 base at V and 10 bases at J, with 16 bases in the middle. How the authors handled the data: Reference gene primer amplification gave nucleated cell count estimates. Here immunoSEQ multiplex PCR was the method, and the copy in TCRdb shows in-frame clones only, minus some. V and J calls and clone size come straight from that table; D and trimming were deduced from the DNA. The data show fewer than 200,000 clones, with less than 90% seen just once and 3.5% to 5% held by the top ten. Donors of Cohort 3 who recovered were those that had two negative PCRs, clearance, or symptom resolution.

The specimen was PBMCs or T cells enriched from blood (not recorded which). The chain couples TRBV7-8 to TRBJ1-2; no clear D gene. This sequence originates from a woman in her 50s who had recovered from COVID-19. This CDR3 reads CASSLGRVGRDYTF. As DNA, the CDR3 is TGTGCCAGCAGCTTAGGAAGGGTCGGGAGGGACTACACCTTC.